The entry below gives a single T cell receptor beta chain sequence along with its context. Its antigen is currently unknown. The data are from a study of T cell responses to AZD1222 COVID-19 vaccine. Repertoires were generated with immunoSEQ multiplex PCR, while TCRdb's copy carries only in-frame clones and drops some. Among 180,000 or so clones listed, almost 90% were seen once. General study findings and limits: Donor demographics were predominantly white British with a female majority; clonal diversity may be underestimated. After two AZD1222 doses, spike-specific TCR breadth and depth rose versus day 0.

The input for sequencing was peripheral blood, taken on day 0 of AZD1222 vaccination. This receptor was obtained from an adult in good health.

The CDR3 DNA sequence: TGTGCCAGCAGTGACCCCAGCAATCAGCCCCAGCATTTT. Translated, it gives CASSDPSNQPQHF. The chain couples TRBV6-1 to TRBJ1-5; D is ambiguous. The V and J ends lost 3 bases and 1 base respectively, with 4 bases between them. This CDR3 comprises 13 residues. CDR1 is MNHNS, CDR2 SASEGT, per germline.